A selection of T cell receptor beta chains follows, all from one sample in a study of T-cell memory formation after mild COVID-19. TCRdb reprocessed the 5' RACE reads via MiXCR and lists one record per CDR3 protein. The table has under 600,000 distinct CDR3 sequences, about 20% seen once. The sequenced sample was PBMCs or a T cell subset sorted from them (not recorded which). Receptors originate from an adult woman who had mild COVID-19 (a few samples of this study predate the infection). Cell type and time point are not known. CDR3s include the opening cysteine and the closing phenylalanine or tryptophan. D genes are given only for firm matches. Part of the rows lack a size; the others show once, few, many or a class for expanded clones.

TRBV3-1	TRBJ2-1	TRBD2	few	CATGQETLAGVNEQFF	TGTGCCACTGGACAGGAAACCCTAGCGGGAGTCAATGAGCAGTTCTTC
TRBV12-3/TRBV12-4	TRBJ2-1	NA	NA	CASSSPSGFGYEQFF	TGTGCCAGCAGTTCCCCCAGCGGGTTCGGCTATGAGCAGTTCTTC
TRBV4-2	TRBJ1-1	NA	few	CASSQPDTPNTEAFF	TGTGCCAGCAGCCAACCGGACACCCCGAACACTGAAGCTTTCTTT
TRBV14	TRBJ2-2	NA	NA	CATRPAGTGELFF	TGTGCCACCCGCCCAGCGGGTACCGGGGAGCTGTTTTTT
TRBV4-1	TRBJ1-1	NA	NA	CASSQEDTTNTEAFF	TGCGCCAGCAGCCAAGAGGACACTACGAACACTGAAGCTTTCTTT
TRBV12-3/TRBV12-4	TRBJ2-3	NA	NA	CASRLNLADTQYF	TGTGCCAGCAGGTTAAACCTCGCGGATACGCAGTATTTT
TRBV7-2	TRBJ1-2	NA	once	CASSLVEGDGYTF	TGTGCCAGCAGCTTAGTAGAGGGGGATGGCTACACCTTC
TRBV14	TRBJ2-7	TRBD2	NA	CASSLASGRLYEQYF	TGTGCCAGCAGCCTGGCTAGCGGGAGATTATACGAGCAGTACTTC
TRBV2	TRBJ1-5	NA	few	CASGQFNQPQHF	TGTGCCAGTGGACAGTTCAATCAGCCCCAGCATTTT
TRBV25-1	TRBJ2-1	NA	NA	CASSSITGNQGDEQFF	TGTGCCAGCAGCTCCATCACAGGAAACCAAGGGGATGAGCAGTTCTTC
TRBV3-1	TRBJ2-7	NA	few	CASSPNGRARATYEQYF	TGTGCCAGCAGCCCGAACGGTCGGGCACGGGCGACCTACGAGCAGTACTTC
TRBV20-1	TRBJ2-1	NA	NA	CSAPSGGAKEQFF	TGCAGTGCTCCTTCAGGGGGGGCCAAAGAGCAGTTCTTC
TRBV7-9	TRBJ2-7	TRBD1	many	CASSLGTVSYEQYF	TGTGCCAGCAGCCTCGGGACAGTCTCCTACGAGCAGTACTTC
TRBV4-1	TRBJ2-7	TRBD2	NA	CASSQEASGGNYEQYF	TGCGCCAGCAGCCAAGAAGCGAGCGGGGGCAACTACGAGCAGTACTTC
TRBV12-3/TRBV12-4	TRBJ1-3	NA	NA	CASTPGRSSGNTIYF	TGTGCCAGCACCCCGGGACGGAGCTCTGGAAACACCATATATTTT
TRBV20-1	TRBJ2-7	NA	NA	CSARDLDAYEQYF	TGCAGTGCTAGAGATCTGGACGCCTACGAGCAGTACTTC
TRBV4-2	TRBJ2-7	TRBD2	few	CASSQTSGSWYEQYF	TGTGCCAGCAGCCAAACTAGCGGGAGCTGGTACGAGCAGTACTTC
TRBV29-1	TRBJ2-5	NA	many	CSVTDRGETQYF	TGCAGCGTTACCGACAGAGGAGAGACCCAGTACTTC
TRBV7-3	TRBJ2-2	TRBD1	few	CASSSGTGWINTGELFF	TGTGCCAGCAGCTCCGGGACAGGGTGGATTAACACCGGGGAGCTGTTTTTT